These 19 T cell receptor beta chains came from one sample sequenced in a study of sequential checkpoint blockade in melanoma. Data came from immunoSEQ multiplex PCR; TCRdb stores just in-frame clones and leaves some out. The sample includes more than 4,000 clones, roughly a third seen only once; the top ten take 9.5% to 15%. Noted treatment: randomized to nivolumab then ipilimumab (arm A) or the reverse (arm B). Specimen: tumor tissue (inferred from file names), collected from a patient given nivolumab and ipilimumab in sequence. The receptors originated from a human donor with melanoma.

The genes are TRBV30 and TRBJ2-5, with D unresolved. The V end lost 0 bases, the J end lost 5 bases, and 10 bases lay between the germline ends. CDR3 length: 13 residues. Germline V gene data show CDR1 as GTSNPN and CDR2 as SVGIG (reference sequence). The CDR3 DNA reads as TGTGCCTGGAGTGTACGTCTGGGGGAGACCCAGTACTTC. It yields the protein CAWSVRLGETQYF.

The DNA for the CDR3 is TGTGCCAGCAGCTTACAGGGGTTGTGGTTTGCCGGGGAGCTGTTTTTT. Amino acid sequence: CASSLQGLWFAGELFF. J is TRBJ2-2 and V is TRBV6-8; 7 bases are a match to TRBD1. Germline V CDR1 and CDR2: MNHGY, SAAAGT. V shed 6 bases and J 6 bases; nucleotides not matched to a gene: 13. The CDR3 has 16 amino acids.

This clone was seen a handful of times. The genes are TRBV9 and TRBJ2-7; possible D gene TRBD1, 5 bases. From germline, CDR1 is SGDLS and CDR2 YYNGEE. V was shortened by 5 bases and J by 9 bases, with 33 bases between the two germline ends. The CDR3 is made up of 18 amino acids. The CDR3 DNA follows: TGTGCCAGCAGTGAAGTTTTACAGGACACCTTAGAAGGTTATATGCAGTACTTC. Its translation is CASSEVLQDTLEGYMQYF.

This clone was detected only a few times. The chain joins TRBV6-8 to TRBJ2-1; the D is unclear. CDR3 size: 14 residues. From germline, CDR1 is MNHGY and CDR2 SAAAGT. Trimming stripped 6 bases from V and 5 bases from J, with 14 bases between. The CDR3 region is CASSASRGNNEQFF. The CDR3 DNA follows: TGTGCCAGCAGCGCCTCCCGCGGAAACAATGAGCAGTTCTTC.

The rearrangement joins TRBV12-5 to TRBJ2-3; perhaps TRBD2 as D (5 bases). Germline CDR1 is LGHNT and CDR2 is FRNRAP. The CDR3 spans 14 residues. The CDR3: CASTRGMGTDTQYF. CDR3 coding DNA: TGTGCCAGCACCCGGGGAATGGGCACAGATACGCAGTATTTT.

This rearrangement joins TRBV19 to TRBJ1-5, with a possible D match to TRBD1 (6 bases). CDR1 is LNHDA, CDR2 SQIVND, per germline (reference sequence). This CDR3 comprises 18 residues. Trimming pared 4 bases from V and 0 bases from J, leaving 19 bases between. DNA for the CDR3: TGTGCCAGTAGTAGGAGGGACATAGATCCATTTAGCAATCAGCCCCAGCATTTT. It encodes CASSRRDIDPFSNQPQHF.

By sample fraction, this clone is medium-sized. The V call is TRBV6-8, the J call TRBJ1-2; TRBD1 agrees at 10 bases. After removal of 6 bases from V and 2 bases from J, the junction contained 3 bases not matched to a gene. This CDR3 comprises 14 residues. Germline-derived CDR1 and CDR2 are MNHGY and SAAAGT. CDR3 protein: CASRAGQGNYGYTF. CDR3 nucleotide sequence: TGTGCCAGCAGAGCGGGACAGGGGAACTATGGCTACACCTTC.

This clone has only a few counts. V is TRBV5-1 and J is TRBJ2-3; the D gene is possibly TRBD1 (6 bases). Per the germline V gene, CDR1 is SGHRS and CDR2 is YFSETQ. V was pared by 4 bases and J by 6 bases, with 18 bases between. This CDR3 contains 15 residues. CDR3 in amino acids: CASSPGTSVGDTQYF. The CDR3 DNA reads as TGCGCCAGCAGCCCAGGGACATCGGTAGGGGATACGCAGTATTTT. The full variable domain, with the rest looked up from reference TRBV5-1 and TRBJ2-3, is KAGVTQTPRYLIKTRGQQVTLSCSPISGHRSVSWYQQTPGQGLQFLFEYFSETQRNKGNFPGRFSGRQFSNSRSEMNVSTLELGDSALYLCASSPGTSVGDTQYFGPGTRLTVL.

This chain links TRBV6-8 with TRBJ1-4, with 8 bases that match TRBD1. The CDR3 extends over 15 amino acids. Losses at the gene ends were 0 bases for V and 7 bases for J; bases not matched to a gene: 4. Germline-derived CDR1 and CDR2 are MNHGY and SAAAGT. CDR3 sequence reads: CASSYSTGASEKLFF. The CDR3 DNA follows: TGTGCCAGCAGTTACTCGACAGGGGCTAGTGAAAAACTGTTTTTT.

The table lists this clone with a few counts. CDR3 loop: CASSEQPNTGELFF. The DNA for the CDR3 is TGTGCCAGCAGTGAGCAGCCGAACACCGGGGAGCTGTTTTTT. The chain carries TRBV6-8 and TRBJ2-2; no reliable D call. CDR3 size: 14 residues. Germline loops: CDR1 MNHGY, CDR2 SAAAGT. Trimming pared 5 bases from V and 0 bases from J, leaving 7 bases between.

The CDR3 DNA is TGTGCCAGCGCGGCAATAGGCACCGGGGAGCTGTTTTTT. Its protein is CASAAIGTGELFF. V gene TRBV6-8 combines with J gene TRBJ2-2; the D is unclear. The CDR3 runs 13 residues. Germline assignment: CDR1 MNHGY and CDR2 SAAAGT. V lost 8 bases and J 4 bases, leaving 11 bases between the germline ends.

This clone was recorded many times. The chain couples TRBV7-7 to TRBJ1-1; no clear D. The CDR3 has 15 amino acids. V was trimmed by 4 bases and J by 4 bases, leaving 16 bases between them. Germline lookup yields CDR1 SSHAT and CDR2 FNYEAQ (reference sequence). The chain's CDR3 is CASSSHDAEGTEAFF. CDR3 sequence (DNA): TGTGCCAGCAGCTCCCACGATGCGGAGGGCACTGAAGCTTTCTTT.

This clone has more than one count but fewer than ten. The chain is built from TRBV6-7 and TRBJ2-2; D is uncertain. TRBV6-7 is labeled an ORF, and its function is uncertain. The V end lost 4 bases, the J end lost 6 bases, and 3 bases lay between the germline ends. This CDR3 comprises 11 residues. CDR3 residues: CASSFPGELFF. DNA of the CDR3: TGTGCCAGCAGTTTTCCCGGGGAGCTGTTTTTT.

Note on this clone: X is used for the amino acid whose nucleotide is unread or ambiguous. This chain joins TRBV30 and TRBJ1-2; no definite D call. Germline V gene sequence: CDR1 GTSNPN, CDR2 SVGIG (reference sequence). V was pared by 3 bases and J by 3 bases, with 11 bases between. The CDR3 has 13 amino acids. In DNA form, the CDR3 reads TGTGCCTGGAGKCCGGGAGAGGACTATGGCTACACCTTC. Translation gives CAWXPGEDYGYTF.

The rearrangement uses TRBV11-3 and TRBJ2-3; 8 positions agree with TRBD2. The junction had 5 bases not matched to a gene; V was cut back by 2 bases and J by 4 bases. This CDR3 has 15 amino acids. Per the germline V gene, CDR1 is SGHNT and CDR2 is YENEEA. CDR3 protein: CASSLPGGLSDTQYF. DNA of the CDR3: TGTGCCAGCAGCTTACCGGGGGGGCTCTCAGATACGCAGTATTTT. Full variable domain (outside the CDR3, taken from reference TRBV11-3 and TRBJ2-3): EAGVVQSPRYKIIEKKQPVAFWCNPISGHNTLYWYLQNLGQGPELLIRYENEEAVDDSQLPKDRFSAERLKGVDSTLKIQPAELGDSAVYLCASSLPGGLSDTQYFGPGTRLTVL.

This clone is labeled as medium-sized. The chain has TRBV6-1 and TRBJ1-2; 9 bases agree with TRBD1. The junction had 6 bases not matched to a gene; V was cut back by 0 bases and J by 4 bases. The CDR3 runs 16 residues. Germline V gene data show CDR1 as MNHNS and CDR2 as SASEGT. This CDR3 is CASSEAVGTGPYGYTF. CDR3 nucleotides: TGTGCCAGCAGTGAAGCGGTCGGGACAGGGCCCTATGGCTACACCTTC.

This clone has just a few counts. V is TRBV19 and J is TRBJ1-1; a weak D match, TRBD1 (6 bases). Germline CDR1 reads LNHDA; CDR2 reads SQIVND (reference sequence). CDR3 size: 14 residues. V dropped 3 bases and J dropped 6 bases, with 14 bases sitting between them. The CDR3 DNA reads TGTGCCAGTAGTATCTCAGGGGCTAGGGCTGAAGCTTTCTTT. Translating gives CASSISGARAEAFF. The variable domain in full, completed from reference TRBV19 and TRBJ1-1, reads DGGITQSPKYLFRKEGQNVTLSCEQNLNHDAMYWYRQDPGQGLRLIYYSQIVNDFQKGDIAEGYSVSREKKESFPLTVTSAQKNPTAFYLCASSISGARAEAFFGQGTRLTVV.

This clone was observed at least ten times. The chain has TRBV9 and TRBJ1-6; TRBD1 aligns across 10 bases. V lost 4 bases and J lost 10; bases outside the gene matches: 8. The length of the CDR3 is 15 residues. Germline lookup yields CDR1 SGDLS and CDR2 YYNGEE. CDR3 bases: TGTGCCAGCAGCCCTCGGACAGGGGGTCGCTCACCCCTCCACTTT. Its protein product is CASSPRTGGRSPLHF.

This clone was observed a few times. The chain is built from TRBV18 and TRBJ2-4; D gene ambiguous. V lost 3 bases, J lost 4 bases, and 7 bases lay in between. Germline V CDR1 and CDR2: KGHSH, LQKENI. This CDR3 is built from 13 residues. The CDR3 protein is CASSPPGKNIQYF. The CDR3 region has the DNA TGTGCCAGCTCACCGCCAGGAAAAAACATTCAGTACTTC.